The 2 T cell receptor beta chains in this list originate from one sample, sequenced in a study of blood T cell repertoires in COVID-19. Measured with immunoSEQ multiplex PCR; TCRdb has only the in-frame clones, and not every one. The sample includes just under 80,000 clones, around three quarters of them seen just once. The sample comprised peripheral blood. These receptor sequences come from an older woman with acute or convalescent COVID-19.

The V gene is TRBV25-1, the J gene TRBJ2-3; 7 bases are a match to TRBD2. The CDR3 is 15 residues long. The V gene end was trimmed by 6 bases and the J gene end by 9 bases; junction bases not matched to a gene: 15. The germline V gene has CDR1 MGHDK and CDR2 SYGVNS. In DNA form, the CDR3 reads TGTGCCAGCAGGCTTAGCGGGTCCGGGCCGGAGACGCAGTATTTT. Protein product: CASRLSGSGPETQYF.

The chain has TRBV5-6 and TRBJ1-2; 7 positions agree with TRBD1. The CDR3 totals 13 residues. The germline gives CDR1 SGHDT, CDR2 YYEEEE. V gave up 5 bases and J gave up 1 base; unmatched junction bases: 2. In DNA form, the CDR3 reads TGTGCCAGCAGGGGGACAGTTAACTATGGCTACACCTTC. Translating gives CASRGTVNYGYTF.